This T cell receptor (beta chain) was obtained from a study of T cells after yellow fever vaccination. Making TCR cDNA involved 5'RACE template switching, which added UMIs and a universal primer site. A single record per CDR3 protein comes from TCRdb applying MiXCR to the 5' RACE reads. The sample gives some 110,000 distinct CDR3 sequences, 7.2% of which show up once; over 2.5% is in the top ten. Note on this clonotype: Its antigen is undetermined.

Study-wide findings and caveats: In FACS-sorted repertoires, abundant clonotypes from the bulk population could appear as contaminants. After the booster, approximately 96% of CD4 and about 90% of CD8 primary-response clones were re-detected.

The CDR3 consists of 14 residues. Germline CDR1 reads DFQATT; CDR2 reads SNEGSKA (reference sequence). V was cut by 6 bases and J by 2 bases, with 17 bases left in between. The sequence came from a man aged 18-30 years who received the YFV17D yellow fever vaccine. The genes are TRBV20-1 and TRBJ2-7, with TRBD1 as a possible D gene (6 bases). The specimen was CD4+ T cells sorted from PBMCs, collected around 45 days after the first yellow fever vaccination. The CDR3 is CSAVGQGPPYEQYF. CDR3 in DNA: TGCAGTGCGGTGGGGCAGGGGCCTCCCTACGAGCAGTACTTC.